The 13 T cell receptor beta chains below were found in one sample sequenced in a study of blood T cell repertoires in COVID-19. Method: immunoSEQ multiplex PCR; TCRdb's copy keeps in-frame clones and lacks some. The data contain a few hundred thousand clones, approximately 88% of them seen just once; the ten biggest clones take up around 10%. Source material: PBMCs or T cells enriched from blood (not recorded which). The origin of the receptors is a man aged 18 to 29 with acute COVID-19.

The V call is TRBV28, the J call TRBJ1-1, with D hard to call. This CDR3 comprises 14 residues. Trimming pared 8 bases from V and 1 base from J, leaving 14 bases between. The V gene's germline CDR1 is MDHEN and CDR2 SYDVKM. DNA for the CDR3: TGTGCCAGCGAGGGCGGGTCTTCGAACACTGAAGCTTTCTTT. Translating it yields CASEGGSSNTEAFF.

This clone was found once. This sequence joins TRBV6-5 and TRBJ2-7, with 9 bases that match TRBD1. This CDR3 spans 16 amino acids. V was clipped by 2 bases and J by 5 bases; unmatched bases: 10. The V gene's germline CDR1 is MNHEY and CDR2 SVGAGI. In DNA, the CDR3 is TGTGCCAGCAGTTACACACAGGGGGCGTCCCCGGACGAGCAGTACTTC. It yields the protein CASSYTQGASPDEQYF.

This clone has just a few counts. This chain joins TRBV30 and TRBJ2-1; no definite D call. Germline CDR1 GTSNPN, CDR2 SVGIG (reference sequence). This CDR3 has 11 residues. Between the trimmed V and J ends, which lost 0 bases and 10 bases, there was a span of 7 bases. The CDR3 reads CAWSVMREQFF. DNA of the CDR3: TGTGCCTGGAGTGTTATGAGGGAGCAGTTCTTC.

The CDR3 sequence: CASSRPGQSEKLFF. CDR3 DNA sequence: TGTGCCAGCAGCCGACCCGGACAGTCAGAAAAACTGTTTTTT. V and J are TRBV9 and TRBJ1-4; a possible D gene is TRBD1 (6 bases). The germline V and J ends were trimmed by 4 bases and 8 bases, with 15 bases remaining between them. The CDR3 extends over 14 amino acids. Germline-derived CDR1 and CDR2 are SGDLS and YYNGEE.

This chain uses TRBV28 with TRBJ2-7; 7 bases are shared with TRBD1. The CDR3 sequence is 14 residues long. The germline V gene has CDR1 MDHEN and CDR2 SYDVKM. The trim removed 10 bases at V and 5 bases at J, leaving 14 bases unmatched. CDR3 residues: CATQTGNGVDEQYF. The CDR3 region has the DNA TGTGCCACGCAGACAGGGAATGGAGTAGACGAGCAGTACTTC. Combining the CDR3 with reference TRBV28 and TRBJ2-7 gives the whole variable domain DVKVTQSSRYLVKRTGEKVFLECVQDMDHENMFWYRQDPGLGLRLIYFSYDVKMKEKGDIPEGYSVSREKKERFSLILESASTNQTSMYLCATQTGNGVDEQYFGPGTRLTVT.

V is TRBV7-9 and J is TRBJ2-7, with TRBD1 matching over 9 bases. J was trimmed by 1 base and V by 1 base; bases with no gene match: 11. Germline-derived CDR1 and CDR2 are SEHNR and FQNEAQ (reference sequence). CDR3 size: 18 residues. CDR3 bases: TGTGCCAGCAGCTTAGAGGGACAGGGTACGTTGGAATCCTACGAGCAGTACTTC. Protein: CASSLEGQGTLESYEQYF.

This clone has a single count. V gene TRBV13 combines with J gene TRBJ2-3, with TRBD2 matching over 13 bases. V shed 4 bases and J 4 bases; nucleotides not matched to a gene: 8. The CDR3 spans 17 residues. The germline V gene encodes CDR1 PRHDT and CDR2 FYEKMQ (reference sequence). The CDR3 spells CASSYARTSGRSDTQYF. CDR3 nucleotides: TGTGCCAGCAGCTACGCCCGGACTAGCGGGAGATCAGATACGCAGTATTTT.

This chain joins TRBV14 and TRBJ2-5, with 8 bases identical to TRBD1. CDR3 length: 14 residues. Germline values: CDR1 SGHDN, CDR2 FVKESK. After removal of 3 bases from V and 6 bases from J, the junction contained 6 bases not matched to a gene. The DNA for the CDR3 is TGTGCCAGCAGCCATCTCGGACAGGGAAAGACCCAGTACTTC. Protein sequence: CASSHLGQGKTQYF.

The chain carries TRBV15 and TRBJ1-2; TRBD1 aligns across 9 bases. Germline trimming cut 8 bases from V and 1 base from J; bases unmatched to any gene: 14. The germline V gene encodes CDR1 LNHNV and CDR2 YYDKDF (reference sequence). This CDR3 has 17 amino acids. DNA for the CDR3: TGTGCCACCCACCCCGGGACAGGGAAGTTTAGTAACTATGGCTACACCTTC. Translated, it gives CATHPGTGKFSNYGYTF.

The chain carries TRBV12-3 or TRBV12-4 and TRBJ1-2; D uncertain. The CDR3 runs to 13 residues. V was cut by 6 bases and J by 8 bases, with 16 bases left in between. The CDR3 nucleotides are TGTGCCAGCAGCCTTTGGGGAACGGGGGGCTACACCTTC. Protein product: CASSLWGTGGYTF.

The rearrangement links TRBV28 to TRBJ2-1, with TRBD2 as a possible D gene (7 bases). This CDR3 is 17 amino acids long. CDR1 and CDR2 from the germline V gene are MDHEN and SYDVKM. Trimming cost V 5 bases and J 9 bases, with 26 bases left between them. The CDR3 sequence is CASSLGGAGALRSEQFF. DNA for the CDR3: TGTGCCAGCAGTCTCGGGGGCGCGGGAGCCCTCCGTAGTGAGCAGTTCTTC.

The chain combines TRBV6-2 or TRBV6-3 with TRBJ1-1; D uncertain. The CDR3 extends over 12 amino acids. V shed 3 bases and J shed 5 bases, with 7 bases lying between them. Looked up from germline, CDR1 is MNHEY and CDR2 is SVGEGT. The CDR3 reads CASSYGVTEAFF. For the CDR3, the DNA is TGTGCCAGCAGTTATGGAGTTACTGAAGCTTTCTTT.

V is TRBV7-9 and J is TRBJ2-1; D may be TRBD2 (5 bases). The V gene lost 2 bases and the J gene lost 9 bases, with 14 bases spanning the gap. Germline V gene sequence: CDR1 SEHNR, CDR2 FQNEAQ (reference sequence). This CDR3 spans 14 amino acids. CDR3 region: CASSLSPSGGEQFF. The CDR3 nucleotides are TGTGCCAGCAGCTTATCCCCAAGCGGCGGTGAGCAGTTCTTC.